The 2 T cell receptor beta chains given below trace back to one sample, sequenced in a study of T-cell reconstitution after alpha-beta-depleted transplantation in children. TCRbeta library construction was performed incorporating unique molecular identifiers. MiXCR, run by TCRdb on the PCR reads, gives a single entry per CDR3 protein. The repertoire holds approximately 350,000 distinct CDR3 sequences, roughly 15% seen once, with roughly 4.5% in the top ten. Sequenced material: PBMCs, taken from the stem cell graft. The receptors were gathered from a human donor who donated a stem cell graft to a child with Fanconi anemia.

This clonotype has a count of ten or more. V gene TRBV12-3 or TRBV12-4 combines with J gene TRBJ2-7, with D hard to call. The V end was cut by 2 bases, the J end by 6 bases, with 5 bases between. This CDR3 has 11 amino acids. The CDR3 sequence is CASSLKAEQYF. In DNA form, the CDR3 reads TGTGCCAGCAGTTTAAAAGCCGAGCAGTACTTC.

This clonotype was seen more than once but under ten times. The chain uses TRBV12-3 or TRBV12-4 and TRBJ1-4, with a weak D call TRBD1 (5 bases). The CDR3 sequence is 17 residues long. Trimming took 4 bases from V and 4 from J, leaving 19 bases between them. The CDR3 is CASSWGGPGPVNEKLFF. In nucleotides, the CDR3 is TGTGCCAGCAGTTGGGGAGGTCCAGGGCCAGTTAATGAAAAACTGTTTTTT.